This entry lists 27 T cell receptor beta chains sequenced from one sample in a study of molecular identifiers for immune sequencing clone quantification. From the PCR reads, TCRdb called clonotypes with MiXCR, one entry per CDR3 protein. The sample has some 650,000 distinct CDR3 sequences, nearly 20% seen once. The material sequenced was naive CD8+ T cells from blood, with Jurkat cell RNA spiked in. Subset given: FACS-sorted CD8+CD4-CCR7+CD45RA+ naive T cells. All receptors derive from a human donor in good health. Some libraries in this study had Jurkat cell RNA spiked in.

Turning to this clonotype: This could be a read error, since a much larger clone is one nucleotide away. This chain uses TRBV7-9 with TRBJ2-7, with D possibly being TRBD1 or TRBD2 (7 bases each). Germline loops: CDR1 SEHNR, CDR2 FQNEAQ (reference sequence). The CDR3 runs 14 residues. The CDR3 sequence: CVSREGAGYYEQYF. CDR3 coding DNA: TGTGTCAGCAGGGAGGGGGCAGGGTACTACGAGCAGTACTTC.

This clonotype was found many times. The rearrangement uses TRBV4-1 and TRBJ1-4; the D gene is possibly TRBD1 (5 bases). The germline gives CDR1 MGHRA, CDR2 YSYEKL. V shed 0 bases and J shed 6 bases, with 14 bases lying between them. There are 16 residues in the CDR3. In DNA form, the CDR3 reads TGCGCCAGCAGCCAAGATATCGCAGGGATTCATGAAAAACTGTTTTTT. Translated: CASSQDIAGIHEKLFF.

This clonotype was counted many times. The chain is built from TRBV20-1 and TRBJ2-7, with a tentative D call TRBD2 (6 bases). Between the trimmed V and J ends, which lost 1 base and 3 bases, there was a span of 13 bases. Looked up from germline, CDR1 is DFQATT and CDR2 is SNEGSKA (reference sequence). The CDR3 extends over 14 amino acids. This chain's CDR3 is CSARAPGEIYEQYF. CDR3 DNA: TGCAGTGCTAGAGCGCCGGGGGAAATCTACGAGCAGTACTTC.

With regard to this clonotype: Given a much more abundant clone one base away, this may be a read error. This chain links TRBV30 with TRBJ1-4, with D possibly being TRBD1 (5 bases). V was shortened by 5 bases and J by 8 bases, with 9 bases between the two germline ends. The CDR3 runs to 11 residues. The germline V gene encodes CDR1 GTSNPN and CDR2 SVGIG (reference sequence). The CDR3 DNA sequence: TGTGCCTGGGGAAGGGGAGAAAAACTGTTTTTT. Translating gives CAWGRGEKLFF. Combining the CDR3 with reference TRBV30 and TRBJ1-4 gives the whole variable domain SQTIHQWPATLVQPVGSPLSLECTVEGTSNPNLYWYRQAAGRGLQLLFYSVGIGQISSEVPQNLSASRPQDRQFILSSKKLLLSDSGFYLCAWGRGEKLFFGSGTQLSVL.

Ten or more counts support this clonotype. The chain links TRBV12-3 or TRBV12-4 to TRBJ2-1; 7 bases line up with TRBD1. The CDR3 totals 15 residues. The ends lost 3 bases at V and 3 bases at J; junction bases unmatched: 5. CDR3 region: CASSFNRGFYNEQFF. The CDR3 DNA is TGTGCCAGCAGTTTCAACAGGGGATTCTACAATGAGCAGTTCTTC.

This clonotype was counted at least ten times. The J gene is TRBJ2-1, the V gene TRBV7-2; D might be TRBD1 (6 bases). The CDR3 spans 12 residues. Germline V gives CDR1 SGHTA, CDR2 FQGNSA. Deletions cut 8 bases from V and 4 bases from J, with 9 bases between. The CDR3: CASGRGYNEQFF. In nucleotides, the CDR3 is TGTGCCAGCGGAAGGGGGTACAATGAGCAGTTCTTC.

The chain carries TRBV4-1 and TRBJ2-6; D might be TRBD1 (5 bases). The CDR3 has 17 residues. Trimming removed 1 base from V and 1 base from J, with 11 bases in between. CDR1 MGHRA and CDR2 YSYEKL come from the germline V gene. The DNA for the CDR3 is TGCGCCAGCAGCCAAGTAGCAACAGGTTCTGGGGCCAACGTCCTGACTTTC. Translation gives CASSQVATGSGANVLTF.

A remark on this clonotype: A read error may be the cause here, since a much bigger clone is one base away. V and J are TRBV7-3 and TRBJ2-3; D unresolved. With the DNA end fitting TRBJ1-5 better, the J assignment may be wrong. Germline values: CDR1 SGHTA, CDR2 FQGTGA. The CDR3 is 14 amino acids. CDR3 sequence reads: CASSLTDFKDTQHF. The CDR3 DNA sequence: TGTGCCAGCAGCTTAACGGACTTTAAGGATACGCAGCATTTT.

This clonotype has ten or more counts. The chain has TRBV29-1 and TRBJ1-2, with D unresolved. The CDR3 consists of 11 residues. The V end lost 6 bases, the J end lost 8 bases, and 13 bases lay between the germline ends. Germline V CDR1 and CDR2: SQVTM, ANQGSEA. The CDR3 nucleotides read TGCAGCGTACCAGAGACGCGAGGCTACACCTTC. Translating gives CSVPETRGYTF.

The rearrangement joins TRBV27 to TRBJ2-6; D remains unclear. The CDR3 is made up of 15 amino acids. V lost 7 bases to trimming and J lost 0 bases, with 10 bases between them. The germline CDR1 and CDR2 sequences are MNHEY and SMNVEV (reference sequence). DNA of the CDR3: TGTGCCAGCACCCACATGAGCTCTGGGGCCAACGTCCTGACTTTC. Protein product: CASTHMSSGANVLTF.

This clonotype was counted a few times. V usage is TRBV2 and J usage is TRBJ2-5, with 8 bases lining up with TRBD2. There are 16 residues in the CDR3. The germline CDR1 and CDR2 sequences are SNHLY and FYNNEI. V dropped 3 bases and J dropped 4; count of bases not matched to a gene: 10. CDR3 residues: CASSDLGGLASETQYF. The DNA of the CDR3 is TGTGCCAGCAGTGATCTAGGAGGACTAGCATCAGAGACCCAGTACTTC.

J is TRBJ2-7 and V is TRBV6-2 or TRBV6-3; D not resolved. V lost 2 bases and J 3 bases, leaving 8 bases between the germline ends. The CDR3 has 13 residues. Germline V gives CDR1 MNHEY, CDR2 SVGEGT. CDR3 nucleotides: TGTGCCAGCAGTTACGGATGGGACTACGAGCAGTACTTC. Translation gives CASSYGWDYEQYF.

This clonotype was detected ten times or more. The CDR3 spells CASSIGGSTAQYF. CDR3 coding DNA: TGTGCCAGTAGTATAGGGGGATCGACGGCCCAGTACTTC. V usage is TRBV19 and J usage is TRBJ2-5; D call uncertain. Trimming took 1 base from V and 9 from J, leaving 12 bases between them. This CDR3 is 13 amino acids long. CDR1 is LNHDA, CDR2 SQIVND, per germline (reference sequence).

This clonotype was found many times. The genes are TRBV6-2 or TRBV6-3 and TRBJ1-5; a weak D match, TRBD1 (5 bases). CDR3 size: 18 residues. Germline loops: CDR1 MNHEY, CDR2 SVGEGT. Trimming removed 2 bases at V and 7 bases at J, with 24 bases between. The CDR3 region is CASSYALRDYQVVQPQHF. CDR3 in DNA: TGTGCCAGCAGTTACGCTTTACGGGACTACCAGGTGGTCCAGCCCCAGCATTTT.

Ten or more counts support this clonotype. V usage is TRBV4-3 and J usage is TRBJ2-3; maybe TRBD2 (6 bases). The germline V gene has CDR1 LGHNA and CDR2 YSLEER. V was shortened by 1 base and J by 4 bases, with 27 bases between the two germline ends. This CDR3 is 20 amino acids long. The CDR3 sequence: CASSQGEAGGFYGPADTQYF. The CDR3 region has the DNA TGCGCCAGCAGCCAAGGTGAAGCGGGCGGGTTCTACGGGCCGGCAGATACGCAGTATTTT.

This clonotype appeared many times. The chain is built from TRBV7-2 and TRBJ2-5; TRBD1 aligns across 10 bases. Trimming removed 0 bases from V and 1 base from J; junction bases left unmatched: 8. Germline CDR1 reads SGHTA; CDR2 reads FQGNSA. The CDR3 sequence is 18 residues long. The CDR3, as DNA: TGTGCCAGCAGCTTAGCGAGGGGACAGGGGCCGGTCCAAGAGACCCAGTACTTC. Its translation: CASSLARGQGPVQETQYF.

This chain connects TRBV27 to TRBJ2-7; D not certain. The germline CDR1 and CDR2 sequences are MNHEY and SMNVEV (reference sequence). The CDR3 has 13 amino acids. Between the trimmed V and J ends, which lost 3 bases and 0 bases, there was a span of 6 bases. Written as DNA, the CDR3 is TGTGCCAGCAGTTTCATGAGCTCCTACGAGCAGTACTTC. This encodes CASSFMSSYEQYF.

This clonotype was recorded at least ten times. The rearrangement joins TRBV14 to TRBJ1-1; D is ambiguous. Trimming pared 1 base from V and 0 bases from J, leaving 9 bases between. Germline CDR1 is SGHDN and CDR2 is FVKESK. The CDR3 runs 15 residues. Here the CDR3 DNA reads TGTGCCAGCAGCCAAGCCTCCCCGATGAACACTGAAGCTTTCTTT. Encoded protein: CASSQASPMNTEAFF.

This clonotype was recorded many times. This sequence joins TRBV19 and TRBJ2-3, with 9 nucleotides matching TRBD1. J was trimmed by 6 bases and V by 8 bases; bases with no gene match: 15. The CDR3 has 16 amino acids. The germline V gene encodes CDR1 LNHDA and CDR2 SQIVND (reference sequence). The DNA of the CDR3 is TGTGCCAGTTCTACCTCCTTCACAGGGGGCATGGATACGCAGTATTTT. It translates to CASSTSFTGGMDTQYF.

This clonotype has just a few counts. The gene calls are TRBV30 and TRBJ2-7; a weak D match, TRBD1 (5 bases). The CDR3 extends over 14 amino acids. The germline V gene has CDR1 GTSNPN and CDR2 SVGIG (reference sequence). V was shortened by 2 bases and J by 7 bases, with 18 bases between the two germline ends. CDR3 sequence (DNA): TGTGCCTGGAGTTCGATAGGGGTTCAAGGGGAGCAGTACTTC. It translates to CAWSSIGVQGEQYF.

A few counts support this clonotype. The genes are TRBV9 and TRBJ2-5; the D is unclear. The germline gives CDR1 SGDLS, CDR2 YYNGEE. Trimming pared 2 bases from V and 5 bases from J, leaving 13 bases between. This CDR3 contains 14 residues. The CDR3 loop is CASSVSFRTETQYF. CDR3 sequence (DNA): TGTGCCAGCAGCGTTAGCTTCCGTACGGAGACCCAGTACTTC.

V is TRBV7-3 and J is TRBJ2-2; D remains unclear. The germline CDR1 and CDR2 sequences are SGHTA and FQGTGA. This CDR3 comprises 14 residues. Trimming removed 6 bases from V and 0 bases from J, with 8 bases in between. The CDR3 sequence is CASRPGTNTGELFF. The CDR3 bases are TGTGCCAGCAGACCTGGAACGAACACCGGGGAGCTGTTTTTT. Supplemented by reference TRBV7-3 and TRBJ2-2, the full variable domain reads GAGVSQTPSNKVTEKGKYVELRCDPISGHTALYWYRQSLGQGPEFLIYFQGTGAADDSGLPNDRFFAVRPEGSVSTLKIQRTERGDSAVYLCASRPGTNTGELFFGEGSRLTVL.

This clonotype was seen a few times. V gene TRBV7-9 combines with J gene TRBJ1-2; D is unresolved. Per germline, CDR1 SEHNR and CDR2 FQNEAQ (reference sequence). Trimming removed 4 bases from V and 1 base from J, with 10 bases in between. The CDR3 length is 14 residues. The CDR3 DNA reads TGTGCCAGCAGCTCCTACACGGATAACTATGGCTACACCTTC. Its protein product is CASSSYTDNYGYTF.

This clonotype was observed many times. This chain links TRBV20-1 with TRBJ2-7, with D perhaps matching TRBD2 (6 bases). CDR3 size: 15 residues. V lost 0 bases, J lost 4 bases, and 16 bases lay in between. CDR1 is DFQATT, CDR2 SNEGSKA, per germline (reference sequence). The CDR3 bases are TGCAGTGCTAGAGATCTCGCGGGGCTCGGGTACGAGCAGTACTTC. It codes for CSARDLAGLGYEQYF.

The count of this clonotype is one. A much larger clone lies a single base off, so this may be a read error. This chain joins TRBV2 and TRBJ2-6, with D unresolved. Trimming removed 8 bases at V and 2 bases at J, with 13 bases between. In germline, CDR1 is SNHLY, CDR2 FYNNEI. CDR3 length: 15 residues. CDR3 sequence (DNA): TGTGCCAGCGGGAAACTTGTTACTGGGGCCAACGTCCTGACTTTC. Translated, it gives CASGKLVTGANVLTF.

This clonotype was counted at least ten times. The CDR3 reads CASSRQGEGAQETQYF. CDR3 sequence (DNA): TGTGCCAGCAGCCGACAGGGAGAGGGTGCCCAAGAGACCCAGTACTTC. V usage is TRBV7-9 and J usage is TRBJ2-5; 7 positions match TRBD1. Trimming removed 5 bases from V and 1 base from J; junction bases left unmatched: 10. The germline V gene encodes CDR1 SEHNR and CDR2 FQNEAQ (reference sequence). This CDR3 spans 16 amino acids.

This clonotype was counted between two and nine times. This chain links TRBV19 with TRBJ2-1; 10 nucleotides align to TRBD1. V was clipped by 6 bases and J by 6 bases; unmatched bases: 5. Germline assignment: CDR1 LNHDA and CDR2 SQIVND (reference sequence). The CDR3 has 14 residues. CDR3 in DNA: TGTGCCAGTAGAGCCGGGACAGGGGCCAATGAGCAGTTCTTC. This sequence encodes CASRAGTGANEQFF.